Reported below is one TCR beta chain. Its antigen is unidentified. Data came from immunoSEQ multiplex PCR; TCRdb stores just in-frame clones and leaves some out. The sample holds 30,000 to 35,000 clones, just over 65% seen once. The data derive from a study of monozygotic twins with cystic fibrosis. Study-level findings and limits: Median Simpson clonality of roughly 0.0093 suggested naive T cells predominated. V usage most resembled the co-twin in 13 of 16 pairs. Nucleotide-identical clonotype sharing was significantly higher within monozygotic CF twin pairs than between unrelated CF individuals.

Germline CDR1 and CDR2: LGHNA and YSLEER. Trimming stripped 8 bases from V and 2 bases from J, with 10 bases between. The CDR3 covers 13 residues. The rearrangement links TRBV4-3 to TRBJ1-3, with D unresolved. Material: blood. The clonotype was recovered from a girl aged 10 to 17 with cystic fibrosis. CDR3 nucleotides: TGCGCCAGCCTAGGACCCCCTGGAAACACCATATATTTT. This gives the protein CASLGPPGNTIYF.